This TCR beta chain came from a study of response to subunit inactivated influenza vaccine. Study-wide points: The authors proposed limited new T cell recruitment per seasonal influenza vaccination.

There are 17 residues in the CDR3. Germline loops: CDR1 LGHNA, CDR2 YNFKEQ. Trimming cost V 4 bases and J 1 base; bases outside gene matches: 12. TCRdb passed the RT-PCR reads through MiXCR, listing each CDR3 protein once. This table has 560,000 or so distinct CDR3 sequences, less than 8% appearing once. This clonotype was observed a handful of times. Its specificity is unknown. The source material was PBMCs from blood, sampled less than 30 months after vaccination. This TCR came from a man in his fifties or sixties who received an inactivated influenza vaccine. This sequence joins TRBV4-2 and TRBJ2-7; 8 bases agree with TRBD1. CDR3 DNA: TGTGCCAGCAGCCCGTCCCCCCAGGGACAGGCGTCCTACGAGCAGTACTTC. It yields the protein CASSPSPQGQASYEQYF.